This is a list of T cell receptor beta chains from one sample in a study of shared clonotypes between healthy human individuals. The assay was immunoSEQ multiplex PCR, and TCRdb's table has in-frame clones only and misses some. The sample consists of around 2,000,000 clones, about 93% of them appearing once. The sample consisted of naive CD8+ T cells from PBMCs. These receptor sequences come from a man younger than 35 in good health. Some clones in this sample may be carry-over from other donors' samples. Both conserved end residues are part of each CDR3. Clone size is given for some rows only: seen once, a few or many times, or a class if the clone is expanded.

cdr3_aa | cdr3_length | j_call | clone_size | v_call
CASSGGLAGAYEQYF | 15 | TRBJ2-7 | - | TRBV13
CASRTIIEDTQYF | 13 | TRBJ2-3 | - | TRBV7-9
CASSVEVTESFYGYTF | 16 | TRBJ1-2 | - | TRBV9
CASGWTSGGSYNEQFF | 16 | TRBJ2-1 | - | TRBV12-5
CASSLSAEPHEQYF | 14 | TRBJ2-7 | - | TRBV5-1
CASRPTGGETQYF | 13 | TRBJ2-5 | - | TRBV28
CAIARGRQETQYF | 13 | TRBJ2-5 | - | TRBV7-8
CAWSRERDEQYF | 12 | TRBJ2-7 | - | TRBV30
CASSPTGQGHGYTF | 14 | TRBJ1-2 | - | TRBV7-3
CASSPNTGELFF | 12 | TRBJ2-2 | - | TRBV7-8
CASSTASPDTGELFF | 15 | TRBJ2-2 | - | TRBV21-1
CASSLTSGPNYEQYF | 15 | TRBJ2-7 | - | TRBV9
CASSLIAGGPYEQYF | 15 | TRBJ2-7 | once | TRBV5-1
CASSWGYRGAGGGYTF | 16 | TRBJ1-2 | - | TRBV27
CASSYEAGPLETQYF | 15 | TRBJ2-5 | - | TRBV7-8
CASSLYQLNTEAFF | 14 | TRBJ1-1 | - | TRBV7-3
CASSLVGTRVYEQYF | 15 | TRBJ2-7 | - | TRBV7-8
CASSSPFDRNQETQYF | 16 | TRBJ2-5 | - | TRBV7-9
CASLGLAESYEQYF | 14 | TRBJ2-7 | - | TRBV2
CASSSLAGYEQYF | 13 | TRBJ2-7 | - | TRBV19
CASSNRGGYEQYF | 13 | TRBJ2-7 | - | TRBV5-8
CASSPSWPEQYF | 12 | TRBJ2-7 | - | TRBV27
CASSLVGNEQYF | 12 | TRBJ2-7 | once | TRBV5-8
CATSRVGGDSNQPQHF | 16 | TRBJ1-5 | once | TRBV15
CASSLAYLLADEQYF | 15 | TRBJ2-7 | - | TRBV7-9
CASSSKGQNTGELFF | 15 | TRBJ2-2 | - | TRBV6-6
CASSARTGSQETQYF | 15 | TRBJ2-5 | - | TRBV7-9
CASSFGVVGINEQFF | 15 | TRBJ2-1 | - | TRBV27
CASSWGRSSYEQYF | 14 | TRBJ2-7 | - | TRBV19